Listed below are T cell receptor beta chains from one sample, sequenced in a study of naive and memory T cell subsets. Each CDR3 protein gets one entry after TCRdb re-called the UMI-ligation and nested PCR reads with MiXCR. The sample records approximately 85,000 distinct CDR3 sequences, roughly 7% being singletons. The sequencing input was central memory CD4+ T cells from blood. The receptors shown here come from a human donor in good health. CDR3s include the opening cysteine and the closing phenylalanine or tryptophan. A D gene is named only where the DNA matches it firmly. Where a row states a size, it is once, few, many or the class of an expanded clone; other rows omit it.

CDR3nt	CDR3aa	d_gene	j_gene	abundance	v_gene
TGTGCCAGCAGTTTAAGTGGGGACTATGGCTACACCTTC	CASSLSGDYGYTF	-	TRBJ1-2	many	TRBV12-3/TRBV12-4
TGTGCCAGCAGACGACAGGGGCCAACTAATGAAAAACTGTTTTTT	CASRRQGPTNEKLFF	TRBD1	TRBJ1-4	few	TRBV2
TGTGCCAGCAGCCAAGTCCCCCTCTTAGCGGACTCCTACAATGAGCAGTTCTTC	CASSQVPLLADSYNEQFF	-	TRBJ2-1	few	TRBV14
TGTGCCAGCAGCCCAGCCACCTCTGGGGCCAACGTCCTGACTTTC	CASSPATSGANVLTF	-	TRBJ2-6	many	TRBV11-2
TGTGCCAGCATGACTAGCGGGAGGACGAACCAAGAGACCCAGTACTTC	CASMTSGRTNQETQYF	TRBD2	TRBJ2-5	-	TRBV5-4
TGTGCCAGCAGTGAAGATGGAAACTATGGCTACACCTTC	CASSEDGNYGYTF	-	TRBJ1-2	few	TRBV25-1
TGTGCCAGCGGGACTCCTAGCACAGATACGCAGTATTTT	CASGTPSTDTQYF	-	TRBJ2-3	-	TRBV28
TGTGCCAGCAGCTTAGGGTCGACAGGGAAAGCTTTCTTT	CASSLGSTGKAFF	TRBD1	TRBJ1-1	many	TRBV7-3
TGTGCCACCAGCAACTGGGGGCAAGAGACCCAGTACTTC	CATSNWGQETQYF	-	TRBJ2-5	few	TRBV15
TGTGCCAGCAGTTATGGGCCTAACTATGGCTACACCTTC	CASSYGPNYGYTF	-	TRBJ1-2	many	TRBV6-2/TRBV6-3
TGTGCCAGCAGTTCCGAAACAGATACGCAGTATTTT	CASSSETDTQYF	-	TRBJ2-3	many	TRBV5-5
TGCAGTGCTAGAGCGGGGGGGGCGAATAATTCACCCCTCCACTTT	CSARAGGANNSPLHF	-	TRBJ1-6	few	TRBV20-1
TGTGCCAGTGGGACAGGTCCGAGCTCCTACGAGCAGTACTTC	CASGTGPSSYEQYF	TRBD1	TRBJ2-7	many	TRBV19
TGCAGTGCTAGAGATCGAATAGCAGTACAAGAGACCCAGTACTTC	CSARDRIAVQETQYF	-	TRBJ2-5	many	TRBV20-1
TGTGCCAGCAGTTACACGGGGGCGGCGGCGAGCTCTGGGGCCAACGTCCTGACTTTC	CASSYTGAAASSGANVLTF	-	TRBJ2-6	many	TRBV6-2/TRBV6-3
TGTGCCATCAGTGCCTCCTCCGGGACAGGGAGCGAGCAGTACTTC	CAISASSGTGSEQYF	TRBD1	TRBJ2-7	-	TRBV10-3
TGTGCCAGCAGCTTCCAAAAGCCGGGACTAGCGGGGGGCATTCAGTACTTC	CASSFQKPGLAGGIQYF	TRBD2	TRBJ2-4	many	TRBV7-2
TGTGCCAGCAGCCGACAGGAGGGCTCACCCCTCCACTTT	CASSRQEGSPLHF	-	TRBJ1-6	many	TRBV7-9
TGTGCCAGCAGCGTAACCCGAGATACGCAGTATTTT	CASSVTRDTQYF	-	TRBJ2-3	-	TRBV7-2
TGTGCCAGCAGCCAAAGAGGACTAGCAACAGATACGCAGTATTTT	CASSQRGLATDTQYF	TRBD2	TRBJ2-3	few	TRBV7-6
TGTGCCAGCAGGGACAGGAGCTCCTACGAGCAGTACTTC	CASRDRSSYEQYF	TRBD1	TRBJ2-7	-	TRBV6-2/TRBV6-3
TGCAGTGCTAGAGTTAAGAGTTTGAACACTGAAGCTTTCTTT	CSARVKSLNTEAFF	-	TRBJ1-1	many	TRBV20-1
TGTGCCAGCAGCCTCTCGCCCGGTGGCACTGAAGCTTTCTTT	CASSLSPGGTEAFF	-	TRBJ1-1	few	TRBV7-3
TGTGCCAGCTCACCGACAGGGGGCGACGGTACATACGAGCAGTACTTC	CASSPTGGDGTYEQYF	TRBD1	TRBJ2-7	many	TRBV18
TGCAGTGCTAGTGGCAGGGCCAATCAGCCCCAGCATTTT	CSASGRANQPQHF	-	TRBJ1-5	many	TRBV20-1
TGTGCCAGCAGGCATACGAACACCGGGGAGCTGTTTTTT	CASRHTNTGELFF	-	TRBJ2-2	few	TRBV28
TGCGCCAGCAGCTTCCCGGAGGCAGGTGAAAAACTGTTTTTT	CASSFPEAGEKLFF	-	TRBJ1-4	many	TRBV5-1
TGCAGCGTTGGAGTTAGCAGCTCCTACGAGCAGTACTTC	CSVGVSSSYEQYF	-	TRBJ2-7	many	TRBV29-1
TGTGCCAGCAGCCCTTATGGGGAGACCCAGTACTTC	CASSPYGETQYF	-	TRBJ2-5	-	TRBV12-3/TRBV12-4
TGTGCCAGCCGACAGGGGTATAGCAATCAGCCCCAGCATTTT	CASRQGYSNQPQHF	TRBD1	TRBJ1-5	many	TRBV19
TGCAGCGTTGTCTCAGGCCCCACAGATACGCAGTATTTT	CSVVSGPTDTQYF	-	TRBJ2-3	many	TRBV29-1
TGTGCCAGCAGTTACTCGGAGATTGGGGGCACGAACACTGAAGCTTTCTTT	CASSYSEIGGTNTEAFF	-	TRBJ1-1	few	TRBV6-2/TRBV6-3